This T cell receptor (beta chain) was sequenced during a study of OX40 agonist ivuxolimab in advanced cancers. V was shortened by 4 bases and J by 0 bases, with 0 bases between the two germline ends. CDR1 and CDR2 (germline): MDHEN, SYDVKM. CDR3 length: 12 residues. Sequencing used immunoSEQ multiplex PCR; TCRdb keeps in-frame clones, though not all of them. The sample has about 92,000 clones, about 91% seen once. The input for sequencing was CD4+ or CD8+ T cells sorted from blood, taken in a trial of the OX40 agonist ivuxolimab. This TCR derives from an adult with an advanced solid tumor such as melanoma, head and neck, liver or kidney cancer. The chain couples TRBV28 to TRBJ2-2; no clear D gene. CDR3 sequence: CASSSNTGELFF. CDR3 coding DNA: TGTGCCAGCAGTTCGAACACCGGGGAGCTGTTTTTT.